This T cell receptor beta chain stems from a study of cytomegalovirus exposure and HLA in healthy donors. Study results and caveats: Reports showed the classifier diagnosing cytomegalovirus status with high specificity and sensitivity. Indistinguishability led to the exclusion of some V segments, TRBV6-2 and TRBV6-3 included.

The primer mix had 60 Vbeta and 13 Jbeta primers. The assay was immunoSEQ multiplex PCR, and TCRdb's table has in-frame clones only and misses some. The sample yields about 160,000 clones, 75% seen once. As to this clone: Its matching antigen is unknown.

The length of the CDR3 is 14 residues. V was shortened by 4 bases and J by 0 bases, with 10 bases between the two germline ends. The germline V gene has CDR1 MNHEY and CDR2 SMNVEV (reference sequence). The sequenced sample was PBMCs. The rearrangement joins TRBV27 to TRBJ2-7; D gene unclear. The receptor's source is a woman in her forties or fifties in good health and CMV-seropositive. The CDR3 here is CASSYSSSSYEQYF. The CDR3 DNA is TGTGCCAGCAGTTATTCATCGAGCTCCTACGAGCAGTACTTC.